This record covers a single T cell receptor beta chain. As yet, its antigen is unknown. The data are from a study of T cell responses to AZD1222 COVID-19 vaccine. Findings and caveats of the study: The sample set comprised mostly white British donors with more females, and clonal diversity was possibly underestimated. Unmutated variant regions reportedly attract nearly half of all spike-specific TCRs.

Sequencing was performed with immunoSEQ multiplex PCR; in TCRdb, only in-frame clones are kept and a portion is missing. The sample yields 120,000 or so clones, 80% to 90% seen once. The CDR3 is 13 amino acids. The V segment lost 7 bases and the J segment 7 bases; nucleotides outside the gene matches: 7. Germline loops: CDR1 ENHRY, CDR2 SYGVKD. The V and J genes are TRBV10-3 and TRBJ1-5; TRBD1 aligns across 7 bases. Sequencing was performed on peripheral blood, taken on day 0 of AZD1222 vaccination. This receptor was identified in an adult in good health. The CDR3 nucleotides read TGTGCCATCATGGAGGGGGCAGGGCAGCCCCAGCATTTT. Amino acids: CAIMEGAGQPQHF.